The 7 T cell receptor beta chains below all came from one sample that was sequenced in a study of blood T cell repertoires in COVID-19. Libraries were prepared by immunoSEQ multiplex PCR; TCRdb keeps only in-frame clonotypes and omits some of them. The sample yields some 120,000 clones, around 81% seen once. The specimen was peripheral blood. Receptors were obtained from a human donor in a cohort sampled during active COVID-19.

This sequence joins TRBV28 and TRBJ2-4; 7 bases agree with TRBD1. V lost 5 bases and J lost 3; bases outside the gene matches: 10. The CDR3 has 16 residues. CDR1 is MDHEN and CDR2 is SYDVKM in the germline V gene. The CDR3 reads CASSPDRERDKNIQYF. The CDR3, as DNA: TGTGCCAGCAGTCCCGACAGGGAACGGGACAAAAACATTCAGTACTTC.

The chain is built from TRBV6-4 and TRBJ2-3; TRBD2 might be the D (6 bases). V lost 3 bases to trimming and J lost 2 bases, with 9 bases between them. The CDR3 covers 14 residues. From germline, CDR1 is MRHNA and CDR2 SNTAGT. CDR3 sequence reads: CASSERGFTDTQYF. CDR3 nucleotide sequence: TGTGCCAGCAGTGAGCGGGGCTTCACAGATACGCAGTATTTT.

V is TRBV29-1 and J is TRBJ2-7; D gene uncertain. Trimming removed 4 bases from V and 0 bases from J, with 10 bases in between. Per the germline V gene, CDR1 is SQVTM and CDR2 is ANQGSEA. CDR3 length equals 13 residues. The CDR3 loop is CSVVAKSSYEQYF. CDR3 nucleotides: TGCAGCGTTGTCGCGAAGAGCTCCTACGAGCAGTACTTC.

The chain uses TRBV28 and TRBJ1-2, with TRBD1 matching 8 bases. In germline, CDR1 is MDHEN, CDR2 SYDVKM. This CDR3 has 15 residues. V shed 4 bases, J shed 7 bases, and the junction held 11 bases outside the gene matches. The CDR3 nucleotides are TGTGCCAGCAGTTACCCTGCCGGGACAGGTAGTGGCTACACCTTC. It yields the protein CASSYPAGTGSGYTF.

The V call is TRBV7-2, the J call TRBJ2-5; 14 positions match TRBD2. The length of the CDR3 is 16 residues. V shed 4 bases and J 4 bases; nucleotides not matched to a gene: 5. From germline, CDR1 is SGHTA and CDR2 FQGNSA. DNA of the CDR3: TGTGCCAGCAGCTCTGGACTAGCGGGGGGAAGAGAGACCCAGTACTTC. Its protein product is CASSSGLAGGRETQYF.

This clone occurred a few times. CDR3 coding DNA: TGTGCCAGCAGTTACCTTCAGGGGAAGCAGTATTTT. It translates to CASSYLQGKQYF. J is TRBJ2-3 and V is TRBV6-5, with D perhaps matching TRBD1 (6 bases). CDR1 MNHEY and CDR2 SVGAGI come from the germline V gene. V lost 2 bases, J lost 11 bases, and 11 bases lay in between. The CDR3 totals 12 residues.

J is TRBJ1-1 and V is TRBV19; D is uncertain. Germline CDR1 LNHDA, CDR2 SQIVND (reference sequence). The V and J ends lost 3 bases and 8 bases respectively, with 13 bases between them. The CDR3 consists of 13 residues. The CDR3 sequence: CASSISTAAEAFF. CDR3 sequence (DNA): TGTGCCAGTAGTATTTCCACAGCCGCGGAAGCTTTCTTT.